A selection of T cell receptor beta chains follows, all from one sample in a study of blood T cell repertoires in COVID-19. TCRdb's copy holds only in-frame clones and misses some; the assay was immunoSEQ multiplex PCR. Among 95,000 or so clones listed, approximately 84% were seen once. Sequenced sample: peripheral blood. These receptors were collected from a human donor in a cohort sampled during active COVID-19. Each CDR3 is given with its conserved first and last residue. The D gene is left open where the match is weak. Rows give clone size only sometimes, using once, few, many, or a class for an expanded clone.

J: TRBJ2-7
D: TRBD1
V: TRBV11-2
size: few
CDR3: CASSLVGQGYEQYF
DNA: TGTGCCAGCAGCTTAGTGGGACAGGGCTACGAGCAGTACTTC

J: TRBJ2-7
D: -
V: TRBV20-1
size: -
CDR3: CSASPGSEQYF
DNA: TGCAGTGCTAGTCCGGGGAGCGAGCAGTACTTC

J: TRBJ1-5
D: -
V: TRBV19
size: -
CDR3: CASSPQGVGGNQPQHF
DNA: TGTGCCAGTAGTCCACAGGGCGTCGGGGGCAATCAGCCCCAGCATTTT

J: TRBJ2-1
D: -
V: TRBV27
size: -
CDR3: CASSPLFELAESSYNEQFF
DNA: TGTGCCAGCAGTCCCCTTTTCGAGTTAGCGGAAAGCTCCTACAATGAGCAGTTCTTC

J: TRBJ2-5
D: TRBD1
V: TRBV28
size: -
CDR3: CASSLKATGGLKTQYF
DNA: TGTGCCAGCAGTTTAAAGGCGACAGGGGGCTTAAAGACCCAGTACTTC

J: TRBJ2-3
D: -
V: TRBV7-9
size: -
CDR3: CASSSGAGITDTQYF
DNA: TGTGCCAGCAGCTCAGGGGCAGGGATCACAGATACGCAGTATTTT

J: TRBJ2-5
D: TRBD2
V: TRBV19
size: -
CDR3: CASSRTSGGAGERETQYF
DNA: TGTGCCAGTAGTCGGACTAGCGGGGGGGCCGGGGAGCGAGAGACCCAGTACTTC

J: TRBJ2-1
D: TRBD2
V: TRBV5-4
size: -
CDR3: CASSPSMSGRYNEQFF
DNA: TGTGCCAGCAGCCCTAGTATGAGCGGGAGATACAATGAGCAGTTCTTC

J: TRBJ1-2
D: -
V: TRBV12-5
size: -
CDR3: CASAPQAGESSF
DNA: TGTGCTAGTGCCCCCCAAGCGGGGGAATCCTCCTTC

J: TRBJ2-7
D: -
V: TRBV18
size: -
CDR3: CASSPLAVTYEQYF
DNA: TGTGCCAGCTCACCACTGGCGGTGACCTACGAGCAGTACTTC

J: TRBJ2-1
D: TRBD2
V: TRBV5-4
size: once
CDR3: CASRPTSGASHNEQFF
DNA: TGTGCCAGCAGACCGACTAGCGGGGCATCTCACAATGAGCAGTTCTTC

J: TRBJ1-5
D: -
V: TRBV18
size: -
CDR3: CASSPRTESNQPQHF
DNA: TGTGCCAGCTCACCACGGACAGAAAGCAATCAGCCCCAGCATTTT

J: TRBJ2-7
D: -
V: TRBV5-5
size: -
CDR3: CASSPGVYEQYF
DNA: TGTGCCAGCAGCCCGGGAGTCTACGAGCAGTACTTC

J: TRBJ2-2
D: TRBD2
V: TRBV29-1
size: -
CDR3: CSGRVGLAGGGNTGELFF
DNA: TGCAGCGGGAGGGTGGGACTAGCGGGAGGAGGGAACACCGGGGAGCTGTTTTTT

J: TRBJ2-5
D: TRBD2
V: TRBV5-6
size: -
CDR3: CASSLGAGLQETQYF
DNA: TGTGCCAGCAGCTTGGGGGCGGGACTACAAGAGACCCAGTACTTC

J: TRBJ1-6
D: -
V: TRBV14
size: once
CDR3: CASSQDPRLPLHF
DNA: TGTGCCAGCAGCCAAGATCCCCGACTACCCCTCCACTTT

J: TRBJ2-2
D: TRBD1
V: TRBV5-4
size: -
CDR3: CASSREQGTKWGGELFF
DNA: TGTGCCAGCAGCAGGGAACAGGGGACCAAATGGGGCGGGGAGCTGTTTTTT

J: TRBJ1-4
D: TRBD1
V: TRBV2
size: -
CDR3: CASSREGGLNEKLFF
DNA: TGTGCCAGCAGTCGAGAAGGGGGCCTAAATGAAAAACTGTTTTTT

J: TRBJ2-6
D: -
V: TRBV7-3
size: few
CDR3: CASSPAQTSGANVLTF
DNA: TGTGCCAGCAGTCCGGCACAGACGTCTGGGGCCAACGTCCTGACTTTC

J: TRBJ1-5
D: -
V: TRBV7-8
size: -
CDR3: CASSLSGTNSNQPQHF
DNA: TGTGCCAGCAGCTTAAGCGGGACAAATAGCAATCAGCCCCAGCATTTT

J: TRBJ2-2
D: TRBD2
V: TRBV7-2
size: -
CDR3: CASSPTSGGAGELFF
DNA: TGTGCCAGCAGCCCGACTAGCGGGGGGGCCGGGGAGCTGTTTTTT

J: TRBJ2-7
D: TRBD1
V: TRBV12-3/TRBV12-4
size: -
CDR3: CASSFDRAEQYF
DNA: TGTGCCAGCAGTTTTGACAGGGCCGAGCAGTACTTC

J: TRBJ2-7
D: TRBD1
V: TRBV25-1
size: -
CDR3: CASASSGGIQYF
DNA: TGTGCCAGCGCCTCTTCAGGGGGTATTCAGTACTTC

J: TRBJ1-6
D: -
V: TRBV6-6
size: -
CDR3: CASSYEVSSYNSPLHF
DNA: TGTGCCAGCAGTTACGAGGTTAGCTCCTATAATTCACCCCTCCACTTT

J: TRBJ2-1
D: TRBD2
V: TRBV19
size: -
CDR3: CASSLGTSGRREQFF
DNA: TGTGCCAGTAGCCTCGGGACTAGCGGGAGAAGGGAGCAGTTCTTC

J: TRBJ1-2
D: TRBD1
V: TRBV13
size: -
CDR3: CASSLSGTGGWGYTF
DNA: TGTGCCAGCAGCTTATCCGGGACAGGGGGCTGGGGCTACACCTTC

J: TRBJ1-2
D: TRBD1
V: TRBV6-5
size: -
CDR3: CASRPGQGVNYGYTF
DNA: TGTGCCAGCAGACCTGGACAGGGGGTTAACTATGGCTACACCTTC

J: TRBJ1-3
D: -
V: TRBV7-9
size: -
CDR3: CASSQGSSGNTIYF
DNA: TGTGCCAGCAGCCAGGGGAGCTCTGGAAACACCATATATTTT

J: TRBJ1-2
D: TRBD1
V: TRBV7-2
size: -
CDR3: CASSLSFGTGNLYGYTF
DNA: TGTGCCAGCAGCTTATCCTTCGGGACAGGGAACCTCTATGGCTACACCTTC

J: TRBJ1-1
D: -
V: TRBV5-1
size: -
CDR3: CASSATGLGTEAFF
DNA: TGCGCCAGCAGCGCCACAGGGTTGGGCACTGAAGCTTTCTTT

J: TRBJ1-2
D: TRBD1
V: TRBV4-1
size: -
CDR3: CASSQDRGRPGGGYTF
DNA: TGCGCCAGCAGCCAAGACCGGGGCCGGCCAGGGGGCGGCTACACCTTC

J: TRBJ2-3
D: TRBD2
V: TRBV4-1
size: -
CDR3: CASSQASGGNTDTQYF
DNA: TGCGCCAGCAGCCAGGCTAGCGGGGGGAACACAGATACGCAGTATTTT

J: TRBJ2-2
D: TRBD2
V: TRBV7-8
size: once
CDR3: CASSLLVLAGGHGELFF
DNA: TGTGCCAGCAGCTTATTGGTACTAGCGGGAGGGCACGGGGAGCTGTTTTTT

J: TRBJ1-5
D: -
V: TRBV7-8
size: -
CDR3: CASSLVRGGGQPQHF
DNA: TGTGCCAGCAGCTTAGTAAGGGGAGGCGGCCAGCCCCAGCATTTT

J: TRBJ2-2
D: TRBD1
V: TRBV19
size: -
CDR3: CASSKSGQGVLRELFF
DNA: TGTGCCAGTAGTAAGTCGGGACAGGGGGTACTCCGGGAGCTGTTTTTT

J: TRBJ2-1
D: TRBD2
V: TRBV7-7
size: -
CDR3: CASSPGTSVFGEQFF
DNA: TGTGCTAGCAGCCCCGGGACTAGCGTCTTTGGGGAGCAGTTCTTC

J: TRBJ2-6
D: -
V: TRBV28
size: -
CDR3: CASSFGASGANVLTF
DNA: TGTGCCAGCAGTTTTGGGGCGTCTGGGGCCAACGTCCTGACTTTC

J: TRBJ1-1
D: -
V: TRBV5-1
size: -
CDR3: CASSLSPTGQPMNTEAFF
DNA: TGCGCCAGCAGCTTGTCCCCCACAGGACAGCCTATGAACACTGAAGCTTTCTTT

J: TRBJ1-4
D: -
V: TRBV7-2
size: -
CDR3: CASSSTATSNEKLFF
DNA: TGTGCCAGCAGCTCCACAGCTACAAGTAATGAAAAACTGTTTTTT